This TCR beta chain was sequenced for a study of early T cells in non-severe SARS-CoV-2 infection. Study-level background: Sequencing used unsorted whole-blood bulk RNA, so chains lack pairing.

After removal of 7 bases from V and 7 bases from J, the junction contained 7 bases not matched to a gene. This CDR3 region has 13 residues. Overall study results and limits: Private and CD4 specificities were missed by VDJdb matching, skewed to anti-spike CD8.

TCRdb reprocessed the 5' RACE reads with MiXCR, giving one entry per CDR3 protein. Among more than 60,000 distinct CDR3 sequences listed, over 10% were seen once. A word on this clonotype: What it binds is unknown.

J is TRBJ2-1 and V is TRBV12-3 or TRBV12-4; 7 positions match TRBD1. The material sequenced was whole blood. The sequence came from an adult who was a healthcare worker with PCR-confirmed SARS-CoV-2 infection or an uninfected control (not recorded which). The CDR3 sequence: CASNRGQFNEQFF. The CDR3 coding sequence is TGTGCCAGCAATAGGGGACAGTTTAATGAGCAGTTCTTC.